This section outlines one TCR beta chain sequence together with its context. Its matching antigen is unknown. Using unique molecular identifiers, the investigators prepared the TCRbeta library. Using its own MiXCR run on the PCR reads, TCRdb lists one record per CDR3 protein. The data show 300,000 to 400,000 distinct CDR3 sequences, approximately 23% seen once. The sample originates from a study of T-cell reconstitution after alpha-beta-depleted transplantation in children. Regarding the study as a whole: The authors attributed T-cell counts and diversity one year after transplant mostly to newly produced T cells. Reports say that about two months after transplant, the alpha-beta T cells came out of several hundred graft clones that had expanded. From surviving recipient T cells and thymic progenitors came the high day-60 TCRbeta diversity observed in some patients.

V dropped 5 bases and J dropped 2 bases, with 11 bases sitting between them. Germline CDR1 SGHRS, CDR2 YFSETQ. The CDR3 loop spans 13 amino acids. The chain is built from TRBV5-1 and TRBJ2-7; D gene unclear. This TCR derives from a male patient under 18 who had a stem cell transplant for acute lymphoblastic leukemia, so the T cells may come from the graft donor. The sample in question was PBMCs, mostly from graft donor cells, obtained 180 days after TCRalphabeta/CD19-depleted stem cell transplant. This CDR3 reads CASRGALTYEQYF. DNA of the CDR3: TGCGCCAGCAGGGGCGCCTTAACCTACGAGCAGTACTTC.